This T cell receptor beta chain stems from a study of blood T cell repertoires in COVID-19. The CDR3 is 14 amino acids. Germline V gene lookup returns CDR1 SGHRS and CDR2 YFSETQ. The germline V and J ends were trimmed by 5 bases and 4 bases, with 14 bases remaining between them. Produced via immunoSEQ multiplex PCR; TCRdb's table is partial and in-frame only. The sample consists of a few hundred thousand clones, approximately 80% of them appearing once. Participant-reported clinical history was the basis for cohort assignment. The origin of this receptor is a woman between 40 and 50 years old with acute COVID-19. This sequence joins TRBV5-1 and TRBJ2-3, with D possibly TRBD1 on 5 matching bases. The material sequenced was PBMCs or T cells enriched from blood (not recorded which). CDR3 loop: CASRIQGASDTQYF. The DNA of the CDR3 is TGCGCCAGCAGGATCCAGGGCGCGTCAGATACGCAGTATTTT.